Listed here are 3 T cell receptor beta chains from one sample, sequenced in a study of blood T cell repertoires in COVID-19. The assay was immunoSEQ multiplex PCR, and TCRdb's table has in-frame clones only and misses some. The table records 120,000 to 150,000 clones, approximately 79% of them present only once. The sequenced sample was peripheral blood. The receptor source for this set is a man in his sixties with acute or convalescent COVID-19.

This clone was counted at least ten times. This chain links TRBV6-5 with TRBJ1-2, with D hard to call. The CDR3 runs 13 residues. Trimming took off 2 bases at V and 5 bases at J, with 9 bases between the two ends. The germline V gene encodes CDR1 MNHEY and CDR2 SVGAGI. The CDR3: CASSYTTDYGYTF. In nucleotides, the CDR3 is TGTGCCAGCAGTTACACAACAGATTATGGCTACACCTTC.

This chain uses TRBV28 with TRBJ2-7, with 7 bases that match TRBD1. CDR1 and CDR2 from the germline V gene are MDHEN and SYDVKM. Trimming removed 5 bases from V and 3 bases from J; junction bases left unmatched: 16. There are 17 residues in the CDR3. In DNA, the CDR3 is TGTGCCAGCAGTCCCCTTAAGACAGGGCCCCTTGTCTACGAGCAGTACTTC. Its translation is CASSPLKTGPLVYEQYF.

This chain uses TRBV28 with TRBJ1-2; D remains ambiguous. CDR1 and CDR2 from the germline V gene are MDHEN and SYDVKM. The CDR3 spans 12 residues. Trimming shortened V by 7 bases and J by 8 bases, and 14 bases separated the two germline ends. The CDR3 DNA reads TGTGCCAGCACACCGCTCCTAGGCGGCTACACCTTC. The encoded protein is CASTPLLGGYTF.